The 8 T cell receptor beta chains given below trace back to one sample, sequenced in a study of T cells in Graves' hyperthyroidism and ophthalmopathy. TCR beta CDR3 regions were amplified from RNA. The HTBI primer set served for first-round RT-PCR of the TCR CDR3. TCRdb recomputed calls from the multiplex PCR reads with MiXCR, one row per CDR3 protein. The sample consists of hundreds of thousands of distinct CDR3 sequences, around 19% of them appearing once. The sample was blood. Source of these receptors: a woman aged 45-59 years with Graves' hyperthyroidism that later progressed to Graves' ophthalmopathy.

This clonotype was seen at least ten times. The chain uses TRBV14 and TRBJ2-5; D is uncertain. The CDR3 is 15 residues long. V lost 0 bases and J 2 bases, leaving 10 bases between the germline ends. Per the germline V gene, CDR1 is SGHDN and CDR2 is FVKESK. The CDR3 protein is CASSQDWGYQETQYF. Written as DNA, the CDR3 is TGTGCCAGCAGCCAAGATTGGGGATATCAAGAGACCCAGTACTTC.

The V and J genes are TRBV6-2 or TRBV6-3 and TRBJ1-2; D possibly corresponds to TRBD1 (5 bases). Trimming left V 2 bases short and J 9 bases short, with 7 bases between. From germline, CDR1 is MNHEY and CDR2 SVGEGT. The CDR3 contains 11 residues. DNA for the CDR3: TGTGCCAGCAGTTACGGGGGGAGCTACACCTTC. This gives the protein CASSYGGSYTF.

This clonotype was counted at least ten times. The rearrangement joins TRBV4-1 to TRBJ2-3; D is unclear. The CDR3 runs to 15 residues. Trimming cost V 4 bases and J 0 bases, with 11 bases left between them. Looked up from germline, CDR1 is MGHRA and CDR2 is YSYEKL. CDR3 in amino acids: CASSLVQTSTDTQYF. CDR3 in DNA: TGCGCCAGCAGCCTTGTCCAAACAAGCACAGATACGCAGTATTTT.

This clonotype was counted many times. The chain links TRBV6-1 to TRBJ1-5; D gene unclear. CDR1 and CDR2 from the germline V gene are MNHNS and SASEGT. This CDR3 has 15 amino acids. The V end was cut by 8 bases, the J end by 0 bases, with 14 bases between. For the CDR3, the DNA is TGTGCCAGCTTGACGGGGATATATAGCAATCAGCCCCAGCATTTT. It is translated as CASLTGIYSNQPQHF.

This clonotype came up a few times. The chain links TRBV7-9 to TRBJ2-7; possibly TRBD2 for D (5 bases). Germline V lookup: CDR1 SEHNR, CDR2 FQNEAQ (reference sequence). Trimming removed 7 bases from V and 2 bases from J, with 18 bases in between. CDR3 size: 15 residues. CDR3 DNA sequence: TGTGCCAGCATTCAATCCGGGGTTGCGCCCTACGAGCAGTACTTC. This sequence encodes CASIQSGVAPYEQYF.

This clonotype was seen ten or more times. The chain couples TRBV11-2 to TRBJ1-3; the D gene is possibly TRBD1 (6 bases). V shed 2 bases and J shed 4 bases, with 12 bases lying between them. CDR3 length: 15 residues. The germline CDR1 and CDR2 sequences are SGHAT and FQNNGV. DNA for the CDR3: TGTGCCAGCAGCTTAACACAGGGCGCGGGAAACACCATATATTTT. The encoded protein is CASSLTQGAGNTIYF.

J is TRBJ1-4 and V is TRBV10-3; no reliable D call. The germline V and J ends were trimmed by 3 bases and 10 bases, with 18 bases remaining between them. This CDR3 has 15 amino acids. Germline V gene sequence: CDR1 ENHRY, CDR2 SYGVKD. The CDR3 coding sequence is TGTGCCATCAGTGAATCGGCACTGGGAAGAGTAAAACTGTTTTTT. It yields the protein CAISESALGRVKLFF.

This clonotype was seen at least ten times. This chain links TRBV2 with TRBJ2-1; the D gene is possibly TRBD1 (6 bases). With 2 bases removed from V and 2 bases from J, the gap between germline ends came to 13 bases. The V gene's germline CDR1 is SNHLY and CDR2 FYNNEI. The CDR3 is 16 residues long. The CDR3 DNA reads TGTGCCAGCAGTGAATCTGGGGGCAGCGCCTACAATGAGCAGTTCTTC. Translation gives CASSESGGSAYNEQFF.